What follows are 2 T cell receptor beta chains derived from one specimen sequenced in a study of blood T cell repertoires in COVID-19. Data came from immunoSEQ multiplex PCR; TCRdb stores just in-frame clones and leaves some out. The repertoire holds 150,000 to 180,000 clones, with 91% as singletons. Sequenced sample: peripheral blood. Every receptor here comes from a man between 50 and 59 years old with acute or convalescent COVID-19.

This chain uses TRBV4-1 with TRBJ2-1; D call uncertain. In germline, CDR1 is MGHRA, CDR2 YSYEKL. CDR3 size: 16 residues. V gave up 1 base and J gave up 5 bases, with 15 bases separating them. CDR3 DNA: TGCGCCAGCAGCCAAGCTAACCTAATTTCGGACAATGAGCAGTTCTTC. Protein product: CASSQANLISDNEQFF.

As DNA, the CDR3 is TGTGCCAGCAGCCAAGACGTGACATGGAACACTGAAGCTTTCTTT. Protein: CASSQDVTWNTEAFF. The rearrangement joins TRBV14 to TRBJ1-1; D unresolved. Germline CDR1 reads SGHDN; CDR2 reads FVKESK. With 0 bases removed from V and 1 base from J, the gap between germline ends came to 9 bases. The CDR3 spans 15 residues.